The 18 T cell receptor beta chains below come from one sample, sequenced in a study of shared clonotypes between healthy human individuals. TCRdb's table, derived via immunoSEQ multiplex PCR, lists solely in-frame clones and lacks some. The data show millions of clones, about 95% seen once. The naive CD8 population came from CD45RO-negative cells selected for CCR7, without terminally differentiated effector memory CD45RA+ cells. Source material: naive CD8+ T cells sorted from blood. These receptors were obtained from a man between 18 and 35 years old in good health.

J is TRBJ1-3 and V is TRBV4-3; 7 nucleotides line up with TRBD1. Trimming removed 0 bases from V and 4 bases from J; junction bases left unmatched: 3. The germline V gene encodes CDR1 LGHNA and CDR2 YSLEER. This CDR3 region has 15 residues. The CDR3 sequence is CASSQDTGEGNTIYF. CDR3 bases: TGCGCCAGCAGCCAAGATACAGGGGAGGGAAACACCATATATTTT.

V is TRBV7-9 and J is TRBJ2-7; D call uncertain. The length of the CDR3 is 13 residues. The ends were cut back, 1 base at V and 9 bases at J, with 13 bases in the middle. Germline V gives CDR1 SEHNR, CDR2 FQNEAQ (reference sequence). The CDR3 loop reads CASSLDMDFWQYF. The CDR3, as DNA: TGTGCCAGCAGCTTAGATATGGATTTTTGGCAGTACTTC.

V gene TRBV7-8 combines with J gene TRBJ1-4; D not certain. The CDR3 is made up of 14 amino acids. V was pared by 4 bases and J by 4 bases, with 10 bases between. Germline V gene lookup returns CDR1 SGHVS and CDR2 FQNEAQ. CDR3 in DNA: TGTGCCAGCAGCTCCCCCAACCTTAATGAAAAACTGTTTTTT. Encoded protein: CASSSPNLNEKLFF.

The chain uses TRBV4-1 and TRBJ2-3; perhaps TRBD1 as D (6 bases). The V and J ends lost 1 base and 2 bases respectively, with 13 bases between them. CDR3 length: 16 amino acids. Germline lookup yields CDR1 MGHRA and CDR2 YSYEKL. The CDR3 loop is CASSQGTAISTDTQYF. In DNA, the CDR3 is TGCGCCAGCAGCCAAGGGACAGCGATATCCACAGATACGCAGTATTTT.

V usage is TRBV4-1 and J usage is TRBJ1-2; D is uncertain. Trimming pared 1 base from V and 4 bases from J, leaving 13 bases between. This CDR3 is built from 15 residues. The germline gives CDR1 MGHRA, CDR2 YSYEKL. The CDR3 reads CASSQVSRTIYGYTF. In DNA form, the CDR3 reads TGCGCCAGCAGCCAAGTTTCAAGGACGATCTATGGCTACACCTTC.

The CDR3 DNA is TGCGCCAGCATCTATTCCCCGGGGGTGGGTGGCTACACCTTC. It codes for CASIYSPGVGGYTF. V is TRBV4-1 and J is TRBJ1-2; D is perhaps TRBD1 (5 bases). Germline CDR1 MGHRA, CDR2 YSYEKL. The CDR3 loop spans 14 amino acids. V lost 7 bases to trimming and J lost 7 bases, with 19 bases between them.

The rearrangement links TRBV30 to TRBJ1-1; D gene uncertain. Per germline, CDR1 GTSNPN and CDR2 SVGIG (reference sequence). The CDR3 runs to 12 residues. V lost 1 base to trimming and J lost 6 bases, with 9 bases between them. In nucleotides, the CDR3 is TGTGCCTGGAGTGGGACGTACCCTGAAGCTTTCTTT. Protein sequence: CAWSGTYPEAFF.

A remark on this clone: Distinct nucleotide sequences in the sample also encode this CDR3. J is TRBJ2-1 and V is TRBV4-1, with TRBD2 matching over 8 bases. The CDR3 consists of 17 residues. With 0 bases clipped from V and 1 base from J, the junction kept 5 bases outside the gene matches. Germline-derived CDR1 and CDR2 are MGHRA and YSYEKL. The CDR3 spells CASSQDRASGSYNEQFF. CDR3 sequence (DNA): TGCGCCAGCAGCCAAGATCGGGCTAGCGGGTCCTACAATGAGCAGTTCTTC.

The CDR3 nucleotides read TGTGCTCTGGGCAGATCCTCCTACGAGCAGTACTTC. The encoded protein is CALGRSSYEQYF. The chain joins TRBV6-6 to TRBJ2-7, with unresolved D. Germline CDR1 is MNHNY and CDR2 is SVGAGI (reference sequence). The CDR3 runs to 12 residues.

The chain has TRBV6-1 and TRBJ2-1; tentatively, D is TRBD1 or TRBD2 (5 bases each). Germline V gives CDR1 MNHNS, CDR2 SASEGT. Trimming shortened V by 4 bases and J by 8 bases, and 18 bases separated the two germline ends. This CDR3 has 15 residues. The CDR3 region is CASSVLVGPGDEQFF. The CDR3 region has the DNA TGTGCCAGCAGTGTATTAGTGGGACCTGGGGATGAGCAGTTCTTC.

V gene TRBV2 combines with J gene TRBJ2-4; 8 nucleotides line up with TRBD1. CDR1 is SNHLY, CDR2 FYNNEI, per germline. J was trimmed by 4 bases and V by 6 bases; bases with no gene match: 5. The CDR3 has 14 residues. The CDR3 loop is CASSAGQEKNIQYF. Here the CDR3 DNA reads TGTGCCAGCAGCGCGGGACAGGAGAAAAACATTCAGTACTTC.

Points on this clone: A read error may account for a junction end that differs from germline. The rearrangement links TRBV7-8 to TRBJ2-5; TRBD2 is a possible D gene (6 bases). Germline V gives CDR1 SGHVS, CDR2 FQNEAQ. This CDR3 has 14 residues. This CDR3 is CAGDVLSGQGTQYF. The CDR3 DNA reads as TGTGCCGGAGACGTACTTAGCGGCCAAGGGACCCAGTACTTC.

The CDR3 bases are TGTGCCAGCAGCCCGAGTATTACTAGCGGGGATTACGAGCAGTACTTC. Its protein product is CASSPSITSGDYEQYF. This chain uses TRBV9 with TRBJ2-7; 10 bases line up with TRBD2. The CDR3 has 16 residues. Trimming removed 4 bases from V and 4 bases from J; junction bases left unmatched: 11. Germline-derived CDR1 and CDR2 are SGDLS and YYNGEE. The variable domain in full, completed from reference TRBV9 and TRBJ2-7, reads DSGVTQTPKHLITATGQRVTLRCSPRSGDLSVYWYQQSLDQGLQFLIQYYNGEERAKGNILERFSAQQFPDLHSELNLSSLELGDSALYFCASSPSITSGDYEQYFGPGTRLTVT.

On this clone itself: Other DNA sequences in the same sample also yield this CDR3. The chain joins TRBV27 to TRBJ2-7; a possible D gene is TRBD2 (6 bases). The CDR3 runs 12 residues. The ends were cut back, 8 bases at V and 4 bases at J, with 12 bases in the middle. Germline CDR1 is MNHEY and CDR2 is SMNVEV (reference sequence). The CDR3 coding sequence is TGTGCCAGCCGAGCGGGTCCTTACGAGCAGTACTTC. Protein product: CASRAGPYEQYF.

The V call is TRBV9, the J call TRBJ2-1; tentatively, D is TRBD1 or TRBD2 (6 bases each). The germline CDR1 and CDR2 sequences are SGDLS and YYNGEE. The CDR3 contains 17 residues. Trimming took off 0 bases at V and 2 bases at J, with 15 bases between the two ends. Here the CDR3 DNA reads TGTGCCAGCAGCGTAGGGGGGGCTCTTGACCCCTACAATGAGCAGTTCTTC. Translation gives CASSVGGALDPYNEQFF.

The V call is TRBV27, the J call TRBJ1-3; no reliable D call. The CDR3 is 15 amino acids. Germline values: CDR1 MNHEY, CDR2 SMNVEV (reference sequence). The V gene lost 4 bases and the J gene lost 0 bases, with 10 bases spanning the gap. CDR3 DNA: TGTGCCAGCAGTTACGACATCGGCTCTGGAAACACCATATATTTT. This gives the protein CASSYDIGSGNTIYF.

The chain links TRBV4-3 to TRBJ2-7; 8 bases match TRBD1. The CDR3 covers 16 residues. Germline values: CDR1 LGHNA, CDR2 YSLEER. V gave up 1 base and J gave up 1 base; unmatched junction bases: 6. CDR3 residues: CASSQVGTGFSYEQYF. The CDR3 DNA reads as TGCGCCAGCAGCCAAGTCGGGACAGGCTTTTCCTACGAGCAGTACTTC.

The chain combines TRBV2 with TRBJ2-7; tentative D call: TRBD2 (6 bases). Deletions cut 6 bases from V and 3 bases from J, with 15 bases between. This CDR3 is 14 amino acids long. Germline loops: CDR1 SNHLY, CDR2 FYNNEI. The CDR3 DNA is TGTGCCAGCAGCGGGGACTCTATTCTCTACGAGCAGTACTTC. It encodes CASSGDSILYEQYF.